This T cell receptor (beta chain) was observed in a study of T cell responses to AZD1222 COVID-19 vaccine. The data were produced by immunoSEQ multiplex PCR, yet TCRdb's version contains in-frame clones alone and is incomplete. The sample consists of roughly 140,000 clones, 93% of them appearing once. V lost 3 bases, J lost 0 bases, and 13 bases lay in between. The CDR3 covers 16 residues. CDR1 and CDR2 from the germline V gene are ENHRY and SYGVKD. Of note for this clone: Other DNA sequences within the sample encode an identical CDR3.

The sample in question was peripheral blood, obtained after recovery from COVID-19. The V and J genes are TRBV10-3 and TRBJ2-3, with a weak D call TRBD2 (6 bases). This TCR came from an adult who had recovered from COVID-19. CDR3 bases: TGTGCCATCAGTGATAGGCACAGCGGGAGCACAGATACGCAGTATTTT. Translation gives CAISDRHSGSTDTQYF.